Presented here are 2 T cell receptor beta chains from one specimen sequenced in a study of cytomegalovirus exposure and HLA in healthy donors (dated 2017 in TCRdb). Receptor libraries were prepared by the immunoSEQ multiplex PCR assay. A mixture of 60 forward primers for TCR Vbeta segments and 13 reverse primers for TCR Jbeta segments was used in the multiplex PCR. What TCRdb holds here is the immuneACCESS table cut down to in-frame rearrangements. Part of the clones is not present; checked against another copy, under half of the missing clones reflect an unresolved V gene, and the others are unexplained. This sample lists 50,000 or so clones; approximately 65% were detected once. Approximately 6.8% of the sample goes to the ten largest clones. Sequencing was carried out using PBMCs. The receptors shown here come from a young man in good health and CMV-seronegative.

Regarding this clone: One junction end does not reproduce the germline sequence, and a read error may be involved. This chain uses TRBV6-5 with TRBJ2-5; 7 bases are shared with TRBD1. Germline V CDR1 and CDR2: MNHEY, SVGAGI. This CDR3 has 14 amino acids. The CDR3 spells CAGRRGTAQETQYF. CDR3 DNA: TGTGCCGGCAGACGAGGGACAGCCCAAGAGACCCAGTACTTC.

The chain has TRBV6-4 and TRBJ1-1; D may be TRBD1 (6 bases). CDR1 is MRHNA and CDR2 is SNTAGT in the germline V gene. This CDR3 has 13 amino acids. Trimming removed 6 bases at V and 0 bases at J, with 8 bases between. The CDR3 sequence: CASSRQVNTEAFF. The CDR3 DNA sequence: TGTGCCAGCAGCCGACAGGTGAACACTGAAGCTTTCTTT.